This record looks at one TCR beta chain sequence and its context. Generated by immunoSEQ multiplex PCR, the TCRdb table keeps only in-frame clones and is missing some. The sample lists 130,000 to 150,000 clones; less than 90% were seen once. This sample was included in a study of blood T cell repertoires in COVID-19. Turning to the study itself: Samples representing acute and convalescent COVID-19 were sourced from the United States, Italy and Spain.

The V and J ends lost 0 bases and 5 bases, in that order; junction bases with no gene match: 7. This CDR3 region has 16 residues. Germline-derived CDR1 and CDR2 are SGDLS and YYNGEE. The sequencing sample was made of peripheral blood. This sequence was found in a human donor in a cohort sampled during active COVID-19. This sequence joins TRBV9 and TRBJ2-1; 8 positions agree with TRBD2. This chain's CDR3 is CASSVGAGGNHNEQFF. In DNA, the CDR3 is TGTGCCAGCAGCGTAGGGGCGGGGGGAAACCACAATGAGCAGTTCTTC.